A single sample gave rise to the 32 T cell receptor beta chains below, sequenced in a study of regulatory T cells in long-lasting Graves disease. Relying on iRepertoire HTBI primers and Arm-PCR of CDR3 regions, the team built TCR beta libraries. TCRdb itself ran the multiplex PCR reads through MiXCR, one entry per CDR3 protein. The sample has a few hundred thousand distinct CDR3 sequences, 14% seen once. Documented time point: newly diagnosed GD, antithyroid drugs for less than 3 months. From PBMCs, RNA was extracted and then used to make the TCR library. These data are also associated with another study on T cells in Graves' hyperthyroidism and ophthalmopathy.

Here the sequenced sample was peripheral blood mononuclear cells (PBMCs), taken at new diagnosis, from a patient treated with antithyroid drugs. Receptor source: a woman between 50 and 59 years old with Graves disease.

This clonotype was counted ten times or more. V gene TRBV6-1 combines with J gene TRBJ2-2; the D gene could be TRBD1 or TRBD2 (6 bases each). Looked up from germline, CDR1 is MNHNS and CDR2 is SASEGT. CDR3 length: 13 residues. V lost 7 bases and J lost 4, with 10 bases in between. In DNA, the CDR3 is TGTGCCAGCAATAAGGGGGGCACCGGGGAGCTGTTTTTT. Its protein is CASNKGGTGELFF.

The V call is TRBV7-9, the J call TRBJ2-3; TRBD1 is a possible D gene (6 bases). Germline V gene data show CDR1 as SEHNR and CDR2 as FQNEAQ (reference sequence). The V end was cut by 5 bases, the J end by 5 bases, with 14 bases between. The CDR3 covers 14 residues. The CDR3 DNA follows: TGTGCCAGCAGCCAAAGACAGGTGGAAGATACGCAGTATTTT. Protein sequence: CASSQRQVEDTQYF.

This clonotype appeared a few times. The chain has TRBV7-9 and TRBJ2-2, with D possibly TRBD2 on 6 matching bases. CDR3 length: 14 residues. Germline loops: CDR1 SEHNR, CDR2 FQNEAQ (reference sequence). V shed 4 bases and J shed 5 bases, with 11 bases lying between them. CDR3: CASSSGTQTGELFF. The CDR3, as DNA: TGTGCCAGCAGCTCCGGGACTCAGACCGGGGAGCTGTTTTTT.

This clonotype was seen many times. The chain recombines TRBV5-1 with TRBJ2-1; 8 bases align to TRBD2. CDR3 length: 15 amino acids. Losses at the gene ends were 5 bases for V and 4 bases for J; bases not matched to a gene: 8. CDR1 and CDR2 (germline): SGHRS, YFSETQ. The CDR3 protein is CASRITGGRYNEQFF. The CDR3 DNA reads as TGCGCCAGCAGGATCACGGGAGGGAGGTACAATGAGCAGTTCTTC. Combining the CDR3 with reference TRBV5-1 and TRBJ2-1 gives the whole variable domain KAGVTQTPRYLIKTRGQQVTLSCSPISGHRSVSWYQQTPGQGLQFLFEYFSETQRNKGNFPGRFSGRQFSNSRSEMNVSTLELGDSALYLCASRITGGRYNEQFFGPGTRLTVL.

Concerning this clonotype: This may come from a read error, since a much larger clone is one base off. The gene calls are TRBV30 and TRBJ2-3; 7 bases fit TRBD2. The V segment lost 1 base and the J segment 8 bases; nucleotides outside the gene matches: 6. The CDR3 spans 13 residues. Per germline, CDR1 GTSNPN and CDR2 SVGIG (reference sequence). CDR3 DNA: TGTGCCTGGAGTGGGGGGGGGGAGCGTACGCAGTATTTT. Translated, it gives CAWSGGGERTQYF.

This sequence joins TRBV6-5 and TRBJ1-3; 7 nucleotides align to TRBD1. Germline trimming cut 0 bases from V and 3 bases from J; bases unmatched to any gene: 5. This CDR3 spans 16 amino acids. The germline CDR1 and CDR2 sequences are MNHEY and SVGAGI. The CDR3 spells CASSYSDRVYGNTIYF. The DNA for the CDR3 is TGTGCCAGCAGTTACTCCGACAGGGTATATGGAAACACCATATATTTT.

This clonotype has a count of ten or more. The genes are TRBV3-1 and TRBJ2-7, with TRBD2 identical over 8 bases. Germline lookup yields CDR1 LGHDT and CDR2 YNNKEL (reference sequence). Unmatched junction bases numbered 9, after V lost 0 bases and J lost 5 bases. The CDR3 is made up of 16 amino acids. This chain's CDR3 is CASSQDFLGLANEQYF. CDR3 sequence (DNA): TGTGCCAGCAGCCAAGATTTCTTAGGACTAGCTAACGAGCAGTACTTC.

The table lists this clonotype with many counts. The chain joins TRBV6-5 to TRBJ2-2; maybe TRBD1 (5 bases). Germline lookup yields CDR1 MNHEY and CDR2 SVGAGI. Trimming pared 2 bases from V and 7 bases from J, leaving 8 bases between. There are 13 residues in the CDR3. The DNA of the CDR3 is TGTGCCAGCAGTTACCCGACAGTCGGGGAGCTGTTTTTT. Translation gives CASSYPTVGELFF.

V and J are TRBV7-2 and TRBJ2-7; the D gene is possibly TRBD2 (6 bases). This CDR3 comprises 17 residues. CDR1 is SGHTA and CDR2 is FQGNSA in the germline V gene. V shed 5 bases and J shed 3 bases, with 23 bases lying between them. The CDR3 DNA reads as TGTGCCAGCAGCCCTCTTTGGGGGGTAGAGTCCGTCTACGAGCAGTACTTC. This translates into CASSPLWGVESVYEQYF.

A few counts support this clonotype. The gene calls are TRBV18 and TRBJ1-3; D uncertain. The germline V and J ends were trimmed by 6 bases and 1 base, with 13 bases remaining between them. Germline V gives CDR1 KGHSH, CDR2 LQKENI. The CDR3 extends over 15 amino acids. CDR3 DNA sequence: TGTGCCAGCTCGACCGGTGAACGATCTGGAAACACCATATATTTT. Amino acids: CASSTGERSGNTIYF.

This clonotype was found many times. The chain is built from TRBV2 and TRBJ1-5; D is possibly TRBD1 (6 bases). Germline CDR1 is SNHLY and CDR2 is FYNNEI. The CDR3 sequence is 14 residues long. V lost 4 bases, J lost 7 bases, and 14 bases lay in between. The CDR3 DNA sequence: TGTGCCAGCAGTGTTAGGGGGGGCGTGCAGCCCCAGCATTTT. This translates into CASSVRGGVQPQHF.

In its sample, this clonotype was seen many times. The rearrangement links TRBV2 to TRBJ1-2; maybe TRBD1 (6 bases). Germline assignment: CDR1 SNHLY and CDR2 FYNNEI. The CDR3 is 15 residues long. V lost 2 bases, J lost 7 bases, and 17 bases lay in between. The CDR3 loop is CASSEILTGLAGYTF. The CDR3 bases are TGTGCCAGCAGTGAAATACTGACAGGCCTAGCTGGCTACACCTTC.

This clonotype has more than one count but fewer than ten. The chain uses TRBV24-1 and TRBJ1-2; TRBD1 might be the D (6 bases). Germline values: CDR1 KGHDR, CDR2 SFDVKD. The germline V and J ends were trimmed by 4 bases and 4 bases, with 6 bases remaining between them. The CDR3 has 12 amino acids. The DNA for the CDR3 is TGTGCCACCAGTGAGGACAGCTATGGCTACACCTTC. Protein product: CATSEDSYGYTF.

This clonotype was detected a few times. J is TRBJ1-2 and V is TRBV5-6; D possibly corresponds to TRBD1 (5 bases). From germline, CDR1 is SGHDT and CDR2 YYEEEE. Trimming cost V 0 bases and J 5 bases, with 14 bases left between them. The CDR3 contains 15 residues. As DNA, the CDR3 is TGTGCCAGCAGCTTGGATAGCAGGGAGGGATATGGCTACACCTTC. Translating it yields CASSLDSREGYGYTF.

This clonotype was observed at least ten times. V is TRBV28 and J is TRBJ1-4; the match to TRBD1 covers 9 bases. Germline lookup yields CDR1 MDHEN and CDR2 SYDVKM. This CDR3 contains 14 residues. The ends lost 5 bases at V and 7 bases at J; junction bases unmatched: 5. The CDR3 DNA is TGTGCCAGCAGTCCCCGGGACAGGGTTGAAAAACTGTTTTTT. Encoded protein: CASSPRDRVEKLFF.

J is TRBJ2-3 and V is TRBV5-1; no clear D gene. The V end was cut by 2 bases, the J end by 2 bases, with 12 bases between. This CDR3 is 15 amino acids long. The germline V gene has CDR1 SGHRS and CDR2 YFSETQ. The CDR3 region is CASSFDGDSTDTQYF. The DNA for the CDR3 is TGCGCCAGCAGCTTCGATGGAGATTCCACAGATACGCAGTATTTT.

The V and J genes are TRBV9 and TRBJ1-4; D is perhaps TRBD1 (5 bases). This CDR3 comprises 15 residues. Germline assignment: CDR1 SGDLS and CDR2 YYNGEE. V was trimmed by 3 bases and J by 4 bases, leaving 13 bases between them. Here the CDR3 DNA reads TGTGCCAGCAGCGCCTTACAGGACTATAATGAAAAACTGTTTTTT. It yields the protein CASSALQDYNEKLFF.

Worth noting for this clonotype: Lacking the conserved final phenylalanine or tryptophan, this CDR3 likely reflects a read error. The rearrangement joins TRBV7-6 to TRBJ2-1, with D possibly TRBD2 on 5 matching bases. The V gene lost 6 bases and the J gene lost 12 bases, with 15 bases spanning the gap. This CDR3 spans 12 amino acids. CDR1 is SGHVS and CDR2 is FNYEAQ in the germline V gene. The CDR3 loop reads CASSQTRSGQFI. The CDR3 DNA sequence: TGTGCCAGCAGTCAAACTAGGTCGGGGCAGTTCATC.

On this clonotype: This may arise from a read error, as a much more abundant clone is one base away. CDR3 protein: CASSQVGGRSYEHYF. The CDR3 DNA follows: TGCGCCAGCAGCCAAGTTGGAGGGAGGTCCTACGAGCACTACTTC. The chain couples TRBV4-1 to TRBJ2-7, with D perhaps TRBD2 (6 bases). The CDR3 has 15 residues. Looked up from germline, CDR1 is MGHRA and CDR2 is YSYEKL.

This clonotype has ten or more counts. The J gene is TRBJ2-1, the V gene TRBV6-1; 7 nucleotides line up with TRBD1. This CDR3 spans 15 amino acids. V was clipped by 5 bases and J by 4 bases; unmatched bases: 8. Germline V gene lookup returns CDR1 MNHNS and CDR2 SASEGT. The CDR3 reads CASSIPGQTYNEQFF. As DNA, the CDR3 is TGTGCCAGCAGTATACCGGGACAGACTTACAATGAGCAGTTCTTC.

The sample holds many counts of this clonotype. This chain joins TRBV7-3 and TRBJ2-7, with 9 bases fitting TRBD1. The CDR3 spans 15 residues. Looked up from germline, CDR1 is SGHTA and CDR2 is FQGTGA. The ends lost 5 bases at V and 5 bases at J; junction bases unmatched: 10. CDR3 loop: CASSPGTGGLNEQYF. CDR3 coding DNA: TGTGCCAGCAGCCCCGGAACAGGGGGCCTAAACGAGCAGTACTTC.

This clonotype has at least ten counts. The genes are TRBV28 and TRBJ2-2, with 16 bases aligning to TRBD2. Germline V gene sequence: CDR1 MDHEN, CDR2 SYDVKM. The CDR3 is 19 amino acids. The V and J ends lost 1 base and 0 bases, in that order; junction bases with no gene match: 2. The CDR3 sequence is CASSLSGLAGGPNTGELFF. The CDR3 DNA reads TGTGCCAGCAGTTTATCGGGACTAGCGGGAGGGCCGAACACCGGGGAGCTGTTTTTT.

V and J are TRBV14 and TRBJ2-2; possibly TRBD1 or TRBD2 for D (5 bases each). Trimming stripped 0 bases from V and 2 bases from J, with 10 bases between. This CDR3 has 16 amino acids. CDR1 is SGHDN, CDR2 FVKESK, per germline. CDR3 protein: CASSQDWGPNTGELFF. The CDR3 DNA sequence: TGTGCCAGCAGCCAAGATTGGGGACCAAACACCGGGGAGCTGTTTTTT.

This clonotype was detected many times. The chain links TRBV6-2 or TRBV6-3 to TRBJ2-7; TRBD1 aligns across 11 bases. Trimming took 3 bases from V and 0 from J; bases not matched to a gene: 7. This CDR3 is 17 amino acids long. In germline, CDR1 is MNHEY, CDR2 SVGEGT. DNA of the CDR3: TGTGCCAGCAGTTATCGTACCGGACAGGGGGCCTCCTACGAGCAGTACTTC. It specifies CASSYRTGQGASYEQYF.

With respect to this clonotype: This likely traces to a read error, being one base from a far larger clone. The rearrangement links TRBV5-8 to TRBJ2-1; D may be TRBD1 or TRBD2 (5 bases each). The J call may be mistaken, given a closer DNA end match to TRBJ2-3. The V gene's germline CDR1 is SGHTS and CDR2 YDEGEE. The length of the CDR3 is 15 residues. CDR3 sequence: CASSPGPHSLDTQYF. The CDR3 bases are TGTGCCAGCAGCCCGGGACCTCATTCGTTGGATACGCAGTATTTT.

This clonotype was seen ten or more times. CDR3 nucleotides: TGCGCCAGCAGCGCTGACAGGGAGCCCCCATACGAGCAGTACTTC. It translates to CASSADREPPYEQYF. V and J are TRBV5-1 and TRBJ2-7; TRBD1 aligns across 7 bases. J gave up 4 bases and V 4 bases, and 11 bases lay outside the gene matches. Germline CDR1 is SGHRS and CDR2 is YFSETQ. The CDR3 is 15 residues long.

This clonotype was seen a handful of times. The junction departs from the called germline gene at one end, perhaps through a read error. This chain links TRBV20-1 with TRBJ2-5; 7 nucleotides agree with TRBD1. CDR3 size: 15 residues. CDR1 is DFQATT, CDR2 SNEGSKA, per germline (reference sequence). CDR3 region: CSATDRVGFQETQCF. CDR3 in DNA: TGCAGTGCGACCGACAGGGTGGGATTCCAAGAGACCCAGTGCTTC.

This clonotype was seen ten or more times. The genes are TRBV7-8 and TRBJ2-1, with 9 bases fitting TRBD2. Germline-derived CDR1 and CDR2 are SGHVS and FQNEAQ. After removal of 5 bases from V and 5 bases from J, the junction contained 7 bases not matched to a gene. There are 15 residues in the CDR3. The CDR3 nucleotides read TGTGCCAGCAGCACAAGTAGCGGGAGAGACAATGAGCAGTTCTTC. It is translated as CASSTSSGRDNEQFF.

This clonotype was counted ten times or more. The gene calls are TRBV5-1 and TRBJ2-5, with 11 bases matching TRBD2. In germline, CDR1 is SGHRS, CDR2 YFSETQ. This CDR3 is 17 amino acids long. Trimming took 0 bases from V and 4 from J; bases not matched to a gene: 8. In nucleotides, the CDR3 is TGCGCCAGCAGCTTGGCTCTAGCGGGAGGTCGGGGAGAGACCCAGTACTTC. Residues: CASSLALAGGRGETQYF.

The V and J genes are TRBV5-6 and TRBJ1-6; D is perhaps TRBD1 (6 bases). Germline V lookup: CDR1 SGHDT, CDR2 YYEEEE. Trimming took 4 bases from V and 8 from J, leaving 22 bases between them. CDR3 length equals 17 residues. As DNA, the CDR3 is TGTGCCAGCAGCCCGACGAAAAACAGGGTCGGCGATTCACCCCTCCACTTT. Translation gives CASSPTKNRVGDSPLHF.

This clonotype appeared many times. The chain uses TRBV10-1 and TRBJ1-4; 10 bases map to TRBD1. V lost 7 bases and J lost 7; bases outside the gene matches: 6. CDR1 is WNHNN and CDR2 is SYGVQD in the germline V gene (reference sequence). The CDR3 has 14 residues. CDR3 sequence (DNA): TGCGCCAGCATTCCGGGACAGGGGAGTGAAAAACTGTTTTTT. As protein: CASIPGQGSEKLFF.

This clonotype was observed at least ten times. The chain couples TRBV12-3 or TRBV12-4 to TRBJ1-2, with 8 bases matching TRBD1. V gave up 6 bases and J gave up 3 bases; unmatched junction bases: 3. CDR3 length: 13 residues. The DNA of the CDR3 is TGTGCCAGCAGAAAGACAGGGGACTATGGCTACACCTTC. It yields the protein CASRKTGDYGYTF.